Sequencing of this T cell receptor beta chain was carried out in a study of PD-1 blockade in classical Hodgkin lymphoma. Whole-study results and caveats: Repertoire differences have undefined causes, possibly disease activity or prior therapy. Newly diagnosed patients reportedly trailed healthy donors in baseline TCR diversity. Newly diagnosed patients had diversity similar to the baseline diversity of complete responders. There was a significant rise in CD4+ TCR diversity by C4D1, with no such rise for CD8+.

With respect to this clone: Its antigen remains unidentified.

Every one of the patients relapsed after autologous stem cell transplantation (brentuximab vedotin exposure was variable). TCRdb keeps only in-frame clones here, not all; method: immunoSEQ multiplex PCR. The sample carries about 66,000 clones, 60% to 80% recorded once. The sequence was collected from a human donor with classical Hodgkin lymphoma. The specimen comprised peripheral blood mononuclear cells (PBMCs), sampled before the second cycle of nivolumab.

The CDR3 DNA reads as TGTGCCAGCAGCCCCCGCTGGCAGGGCAATCAGCCCCAGCATTTT. Translated: CASSPRWQGNQPQHF. The genes are TRBV28 and TRBJ1-5, with unresolved D. Germline V gives CDR1 MDHEN, CDR2 SYDVKM. The CDR3 length is 15 residues. V was trimmed by 6 bases and J by 2 bases, leaving 14 bases between them.